The TCR beta chain under discussion was sequenced for a study of cytomegalovirus exposure and HLA in healthy donors. In the PCR, 60 Vbeta and 13 Jbeta primers were used. The data were produced by immunoSEQ multiplex PCR, yet TCRdb's version contains in-frame clones alone and is incomplete. The table records 95,000 to 110,000 clones, roughly 70% of them present only once. This TCR was recovered from a woman aged 45-65 years in good health and CMV-seronegative. The sample taken for sequencing was PBMCs.

The CDR3 here is CASSLSSSGNTIYF. The CDR3, as DNA: TGTGCCAGCAGCTTATCCTCCTCTGGAAACACCATATATTTT. The chain links TRBV7-6 to TRBJ1-3; no reliable D call. The CDR3 spans 14 residues. The V gene's germline CDR1 is SGHVS and CDR2 FNYEAQ. V lost 2 bases, J lost 0 bases, and 5 bases lay in between.